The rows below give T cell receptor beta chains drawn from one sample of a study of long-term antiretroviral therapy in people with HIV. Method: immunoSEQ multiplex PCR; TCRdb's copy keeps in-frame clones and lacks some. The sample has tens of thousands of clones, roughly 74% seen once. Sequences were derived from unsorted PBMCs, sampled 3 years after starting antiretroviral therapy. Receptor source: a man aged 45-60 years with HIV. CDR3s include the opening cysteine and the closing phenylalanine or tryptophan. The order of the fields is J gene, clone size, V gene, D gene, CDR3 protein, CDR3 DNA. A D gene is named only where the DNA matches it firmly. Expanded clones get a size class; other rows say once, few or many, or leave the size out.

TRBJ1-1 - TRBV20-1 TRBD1 CREQGGTEAFF TGCAGAGAACAGGGGGGGACTGAAGCTTTCTTT
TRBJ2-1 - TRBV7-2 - CASSFGGTSSYNEQFF TGTGCCAGCAGCTTCGGGGGCACGAGCTCCTACAATGAGCAGTTCTTC
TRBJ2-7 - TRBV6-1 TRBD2 CASSERVAGRSEQYF TGTGCCAGCAGTGAAAGGGTAGCGGGGAGGTCCGAGCAGTACTTC
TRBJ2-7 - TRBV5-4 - CASSLYVSYEQYF TGTGCCAGCAGCTTGTACGTCTCCTACGAGCAGTACTTC
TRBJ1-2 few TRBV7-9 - CASSLEGYGYTF TGTGCCAGCAGCTTAGAGGGGTATGGCTACACCTTC
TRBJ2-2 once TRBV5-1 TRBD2 CASTPLAGVDGELFF TGCGCCAGCACCCCGCTAGCGGGAGTGGACGGGGAGCTGTTTTTT
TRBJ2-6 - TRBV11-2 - CASSSPGRYSGANVLTF TGTGCCAGCAGCTCACCGGGACGGTACTCTGGGGCCAACGTCCTGACTTTC
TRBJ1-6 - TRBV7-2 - CASSAGVSNSPLHF TGTGCCAGCAGCGCGGGAGTTAGTAATTCACCCCTCCACTTT
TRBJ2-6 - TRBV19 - CASTWGLSGANVLTF TGTGCCAGTACATGGGGGTTGTCTGGGGCCAACGTCCTGACTTTC
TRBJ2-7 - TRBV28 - CASSSLGYEQYF TGTGCCAGCAGTTCTCTGGGGTACGAGCAGTACTTC
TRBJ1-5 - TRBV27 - CASSFGFNQPQHF TGTGCCAGCAGTTTCGGCTTCAATCAGCCCCAGCATTTT
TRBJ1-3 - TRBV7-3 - CASSLGTFGNTIYF TGTGCCAGCAGCCTCGGGACTTTTGGAAACACCATATATTTT
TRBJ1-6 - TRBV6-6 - CASRLNSGLTPLHF TGTGCCAGCAGGCTCAACAGCGGGTTGACACCCCTCCACTTT
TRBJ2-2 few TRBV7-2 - CASRTIVSGELFF TGTGCCAGCAGAACGATCGTGTCCGGGGAGCTGTTTTTT
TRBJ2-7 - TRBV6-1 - CASSELGSYEQYF TGTGCCAGCAGTGAGCTTGGCTCCTACGAGCAGTACTTC
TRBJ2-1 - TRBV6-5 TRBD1 CASSYSRRQGFNEQFF TGTGCCAGCAGTTACTCAAGGAGACAGGGGTTCAATGAGCAGTTCTTC
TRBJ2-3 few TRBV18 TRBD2 CASSPPSGGAGTQYF TGTGCCAGCTCACCACCTAGCGGGGGGGCCGGTACGCAGTATTTT
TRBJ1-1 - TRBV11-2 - CASSFPGTEAFF TGTGCCAGCAGCTTCCCGGGTACTGAAGCTTTCTTT
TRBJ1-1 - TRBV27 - CASSWGSVHTEAFF TGTGCCAGCAGTTGGGGGTCGGTCCACACTGAAGCTTTCTTT
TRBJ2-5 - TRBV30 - CAWSDLVGETQYF TGTGCCTGGAGCGATCTAGTAGGAGAGACCCAGTACTTC
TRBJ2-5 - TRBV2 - CASSERSTGRETQYF TGTGCCAGCAGTGAGAGGAGCACGGGTCGGGAGACCCAGTACTTC
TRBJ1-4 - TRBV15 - CATSPHLGGNEKLFF TGTGCCACCAGCCCTCACTTAGGGGGGAATGAAAAACTGTTTTTT
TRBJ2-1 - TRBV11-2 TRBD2 CASSLSGSGNNEQFF TGTGCCAGCAGCCTAAGCGGGAGCGGCAACAATGAGCAGTTCTTC
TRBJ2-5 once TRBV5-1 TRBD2 CASSLDGGGETQYF TGCGCCAGCAGCTTGGATGGGGGGGGAGAGACCCAGTACTTC
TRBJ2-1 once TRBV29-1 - CSVEDLGQSRGHNEQFF TGCAGCGTTGAAGATCTGGGGCAATCAAGGGGCCACAATGAGCAGTTCTTC
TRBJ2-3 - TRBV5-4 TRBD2 CASSSGGRRTDTQYF TGTGCCAGCAGCTCGGGCGGGAGGCGCACAGATACGCAGTATTTT
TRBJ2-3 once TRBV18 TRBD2 CASSPLGLAGTDTQYF TGTGCCAGCTCACCACTTGGACTAGCCGGCACAGATACGCAGTATTTT
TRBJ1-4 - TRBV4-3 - CASSQVLFEKLFF TGCGCCAGCAGCCAAGTATTATTCGAAAAACTGTTTTTT
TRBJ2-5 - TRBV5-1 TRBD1 CASRRDRAEETQYF TGCGCCAGCAGACGAGACAGGGCGGAAGAGACCCAGTACTTC
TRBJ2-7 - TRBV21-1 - CASSKAPGSSYEQYF TGTGCCAGCAGCAAAGCACCAGGTAGCTCCTACGAGCAGTACTTC
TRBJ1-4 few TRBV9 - CASSVSHADEKLFF TGTGCCAGCAGCGTAAGCCACGCGGATGAAAAACTGTTTTTT
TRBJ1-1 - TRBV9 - CASSVQGLSTEAFF TGTGCCAGCAGCGTACAGGGTCTGAGTACTGAAGCTTTCTTT
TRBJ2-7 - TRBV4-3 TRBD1 CASSQVGTGRPRPIYEQYF TGCGCCAGCAGCCAAGTAGGGACAGGGAGACCCCGGCCAATCTACGAGCAGTACTTC
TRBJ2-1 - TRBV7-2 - CASSSNGLEQFF TGTGCCAGCAGCTCCAACGGGCTAGAGCAGTTCTTC
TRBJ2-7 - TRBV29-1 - CSVEDPETRSYEQYF TGCAGCGTTGAAGACCCAGAAACCCGCTCCTACGAGCAGTACTTC
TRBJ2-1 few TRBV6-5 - CASSPRASYNEQFF TGTGCCAGCAGCCCGCGGGCCTCCTACAATGAGCAGTTCTTC
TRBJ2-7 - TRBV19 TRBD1 CASSISRDRDYEQYF TGTGCCAGTAGTATCTCCCGGGACAGGGACTACGAGCAGTACTTC
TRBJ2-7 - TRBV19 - CASSIEGTGLGEQYF TGTGCCAGTAGTATTGAAGGAACAGGGCTAGGCGAGCAGTACTTC
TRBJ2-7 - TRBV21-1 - CASSKAETGYEQYF TGTGCCAGCAGCAAAGCAGAGACAGGGTACGAGCAGTACTTC
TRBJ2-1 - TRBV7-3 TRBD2 CASSRGGATNEQFF TGTGCCAGCAGCCGCGGGGGGGCCACAAATGAGCAGTTCTTC
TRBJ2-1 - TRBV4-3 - CASSQDGGSYNEQFF TGCGCCAGCAGCCAAGATGGCGGGTCCTACAATGAGCAGTTCTTC
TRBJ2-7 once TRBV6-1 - CASLNGFWGAEQYF TGTGCCAGCCTTAATGGATTTTGGGGGGCTGAGCAGTACTTC
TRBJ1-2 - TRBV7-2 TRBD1 CASSPGQGHGYTF TGTGCCAGCAGCCCGGGACAGGGGCATGGCTACACCTTC
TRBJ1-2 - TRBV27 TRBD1 CASSFGQGAAIYGYTF TGTGCCAGCAGTTTTGGGCAGGGGGCTGCAATCTATGGCTACACCTTC
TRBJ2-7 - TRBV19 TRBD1 CASTKTGDPLREQYF TGTGCCAGTACCAAGACAGGGGATCCTTTGAGGGAGCAGTACTTC
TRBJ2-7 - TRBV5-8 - CASSLGTPSYEQYF TGTGCCAGCAGCTTGGGGACACCCTCCTACGAGCAGTACTTC
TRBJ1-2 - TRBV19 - CATRKDRNYGYTF TGTGCCACCCGGAAGGACAGAAACTATGGCTACACCTTC
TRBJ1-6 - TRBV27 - CASSLLKSSYNSPLHF TGTGCCAGCAGTTTGTTGAAGAGCTCCTATAATTCACCCCTCCACTTT
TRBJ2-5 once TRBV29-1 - CSVESPGQETQYF TGCAGCGTTGAATCCCCAGGGCAAGAGACCCAGTACTTC
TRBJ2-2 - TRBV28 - CASSPAMAGELFF TGTGCCAGCAGTCCAGCAATGGCCGGGGAGCTGTTTTTT
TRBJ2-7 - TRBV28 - CASSPRPRQVEQYF TGTGCCAGCAGTCCCCGACCCCGACAGGTCGAGCAGTACTTC
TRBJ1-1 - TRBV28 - CASSYPQRSNTEAFF TGTGCCAGCAGTTACCCCCAACGGAGCAACACTGAAGCTTTCTTT
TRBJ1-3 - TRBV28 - CASSSFHRPSGNTIYF TGTGCCAGCAGTAGTTTCCACAGACCCTCTGGAAACACCATATATTTT